This T cell receptor (beta chain) was captured by sequencing in a study of blood T cell repertoires in COVID-19. About the research overall: The analysed material was cDNA or gDNA that came from T cells, B-cell-depleted T cells, or PBMCs.

Authors' analysis steps: Amplified reference gene primers provided the basis for estimating nucleated cell counts. The data were produced by immunoSEQ multiplex PCR, yet TCRdb's version contains in-frame clones alone and is incomplete. V and J calls plus clone size are reproduced from that table; the DNA served to infer D and trimming. Seen here are roughly 290,000 clones, around 87% observed once, and the top ten hold around 7.8%. V was pared by 9 bases and J by 6 bases, with 13 bases between. Looked up from germline, CDR1 is SGHNT and CDR2 is YYREEE (reference sequence). The CDR3 runs to 13 residues.

This rearrangement joins TRBV5-4 to TRBJ1-6, with D uncertain. Sequenced: peripheral blood. This sequence originates from a woman aged 45 to 65 who had recovered from COVID-19. This CDR3 reads CATPLSLNSPLHF. CDR3 coding DNA: TGTGCCACCCCCTTGTCTCTTAATTCACCCCTCCACTTT.